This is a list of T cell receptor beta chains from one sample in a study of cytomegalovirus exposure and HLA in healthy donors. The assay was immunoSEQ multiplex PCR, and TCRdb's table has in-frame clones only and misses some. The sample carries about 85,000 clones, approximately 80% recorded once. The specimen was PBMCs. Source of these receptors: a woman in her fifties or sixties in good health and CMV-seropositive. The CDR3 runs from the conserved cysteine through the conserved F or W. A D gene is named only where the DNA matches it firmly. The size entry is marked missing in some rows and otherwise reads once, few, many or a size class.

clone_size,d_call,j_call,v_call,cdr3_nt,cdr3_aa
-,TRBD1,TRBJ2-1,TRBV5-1,TGCGCCAGTGCTCCCAACAGGGGACACAATGAGCAGTTCTTC,CASAPNRGHNEQFF
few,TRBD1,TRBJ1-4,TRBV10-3,TGTGCCATCAGTGAGTCAAGGACAGGGGAGGGTAATGAAAAACTGTTTTTT,CAISESRTGEGNEKLFF
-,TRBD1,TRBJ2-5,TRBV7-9,TGTGCCCTCGGTCCAGGGGGCCCTCAAGAGACCCAGTACTTC,CALGPGGPQETQYF
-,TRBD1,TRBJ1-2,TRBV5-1,TGCGCCAGCAGCCCAGGACAGGGCTACTATGGCTACACCTTC,CASSPGQGYYGYTF
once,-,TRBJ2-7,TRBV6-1,TGTGCCAGCAGCCAACTACAGGTAACCTACGAGCAGTACTTC,CASSQLQVTYEQYF
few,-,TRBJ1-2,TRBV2,TGTGCCAGCAACGGGGACTACTATGGCTACACCTTC,CASNGDYYGYTF
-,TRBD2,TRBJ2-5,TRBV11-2,TGTGCCAGCAGCCTGGGACTAGCGGGGGGCCTGGGAGAGACCCAGTACTTC,CASSLGLAGGLGETQYF
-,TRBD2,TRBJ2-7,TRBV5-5,TGTGCCAGCAGCTACGGGACTAGCCTTAACTACGAGCAGTACTTC,CASSYGTSLNYEQYF
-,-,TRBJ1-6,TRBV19,TGTGCCAGTAGTATAGGCGGTTCACCCCTCCACTTT,CASSIGGSPLHF
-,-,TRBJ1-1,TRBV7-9,TGTGCCAGCAGCTTGACTCGACCGAACACTGAAGCTTTCTTT,CASSLTRPNTEAFF
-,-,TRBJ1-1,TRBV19,TGTGCCAGTAGTTGGCTCATGAACACTGAAGCTTTCTTT,CASSWLMNTEAFF
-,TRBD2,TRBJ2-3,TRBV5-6,TGTGCCAGCAGCTTGCTAGCGGGAGGGCCTAGCACAGATACGCAGTATTTT,CASSLLAGGPSTDTQYF
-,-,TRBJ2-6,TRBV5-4,TGTGCCACCACTCAGGGTCTCAGCGGGGCCAACGTCCTGACTTTC,CATTQGLSGANVLTF
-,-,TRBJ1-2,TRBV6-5,TGTGCCACGTCGGGCAGGGGAGGGGTGGATGGCTACACCTTC,CATSGRGGVDGYTF
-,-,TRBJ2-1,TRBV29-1,TGCAGCGTCGCACCCCTAGCGATCTATGAGCAGTTCTTC,CSVAPLAIYEQFF
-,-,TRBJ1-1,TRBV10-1,TGCGCCAGCAGTGAGTCGGGCGCTGAAGCTTTCTTT,CASSESGAEAFF
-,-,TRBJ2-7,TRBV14,TGTGCCAGCAGCCTCCTGGGAGCAGGGGCAATCTCCTACGAGCAGTACTTC,CASSLLGAGAISYEQYF
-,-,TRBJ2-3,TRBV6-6,TGTGCCAGCAGCGGACAGTCAGATACGCAGTATTTT,CASSGQSDTQYF
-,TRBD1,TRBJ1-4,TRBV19,TGTGCCAGTAAGGGGGCGTCCGGGCAGAGAAATGAAAAACTGTTTTTT,CASKGASGQRNEKLFF
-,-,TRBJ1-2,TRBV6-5,TGTGCCAGCAGTTATAAGAGACAGCTCCATAACTATGGCTACACCTTC,CASSYKRQLHNYGYTF
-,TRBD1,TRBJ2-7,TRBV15,TGTGCCACCAGCACGAGACAGGGGAACTACGAGCAGTACTTC,CATSTRQGNYEQYF
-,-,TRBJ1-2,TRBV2,TGTGCCAGCAGAGAACAGGGAAACTATGGCTACACCTTC,CASREQGNYGYTF
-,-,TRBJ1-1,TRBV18,TGTGCCAGCTCACCGTACAGGGAGAACACTGAAGCTTTCTTT,CASSPYRENTEAFF
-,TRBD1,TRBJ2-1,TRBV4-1,TGCGCCAGCAGCCAAGAATGGGGGACAGGTTACAATGAGCAGTTCTTC,CASSQEWGTGYNEQFF
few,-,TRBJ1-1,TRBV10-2,TGCGCCAGCAGTGAGTCGCGGGCCCGGAAAGCTTTCTTT,CASSESRARKAFF
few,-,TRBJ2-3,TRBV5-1,TGCGCCAGCTTCGATAGCTTTAAGGCCCCCGCCGATACGCAGTATTTT,CASFDSFKAPADTQYF
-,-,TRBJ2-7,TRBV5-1,TGCGCCAGCAGCCGGGGTCCCTCCTACGAGCAGTACTTC,CASSRGPSYEQYF
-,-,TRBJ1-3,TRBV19,TGTGCCAGTAGTCCCGACAGATACTCTGGAAACACCATATATTTT,CASSPDRYSGNTIYF